Shown below are 5 T cell receptor beta chains from a single sample sequenced in a study of T cells expressing NK-cell markers. TCRdb reanalyzed the 5' RACE reads, giving one entry per CDR3 protein sequence and no DNA. The sample holds about 390,000 distinct CDR3 sequences. The specimen sequenced was blood T cells: a sorted CD56 or NKG2C T cell subset, CD4+ or CD8+ T cells, or bulk PBMC T cells (not recorded which). These receptors originate from a woman between 50 and 59 years old in good health.

This sequence joins TRBV6-6 and TRBJ1-2. Per germline, CDR1 MNHNY and CDR2 SVGAGI (reference sequence). The CDR3 is 11 residues long. The CDR3 is CASSSRLGYTF.

This chain connects TRBV5-1 to TRBJ1-1. Germline V CDR1 and CDR2: SGHRS, YFSETQ. The CDR3 extends over 15 amino acids. CDR3 sequence: CASSLTPKSNTEAFF.

The V call is TRBV29-1, the J call TRBJ2-1; there is no DNA to check the TCRdb D call of TRBD2. This CDR3 is 16 amino acids long. Per the germline V gene, CDR1 is SQVTM and CDR2 is ANQGSEA. This CDR3 reads CSVEDGFASGSDEQFF.

The chain links TRBV28 to TRBJ2-1; the D call from TCRdb, TRBD2, cannot be confirmed without DNA. The CDR3 consists of 11 residues. Germline V gene sequence: CDR1 MDHEN, CDR2 SYDVKM. This chain's CDR3 is CASSLPSESFF.

The genes are TRBV28 and TRBJ2-3; the TCRdb call, TRBD1, lacks DNA for checking. The CDR3 runs to 16 residues. Germline V gene lookup returns CDR1 MDHEN and CDR2 SYDVKM. CDR3 in amino acids: CASSLPRDRATDTQYF.